This T cell receptor (beta chain) emerged from a study of cytomegalovirus exposure and HLA in healthy donors. CDR1 and CDR2 (germline): MGHRA, YSYEKL. This CDR3 region has 15 residues. J lost 7 bases, V lost 2 bases, and 9 bases had no gene match. About this clone: The antigen is not known.

With 60 Vbeta and 13 Jbeta primers, the PCR was carried out. Libraries were prepared by immunoSEQ multiplex PCR; TCRdb keeps only in-frame clonotypes and omits some of them. The sample lists 150,000 to 200,000 clones; roughly 76% were seen once. General study points: Rates of TCR association differed by HLA locus in a later analysis, with DRB1 highest and HLA-C lowest. For most TCR beta V segments, an earlier analysis put the productive rate at about 90% or about 30% of the time. According to a later analysis, donors in an Asian-associated ancestry cluster reportedly had fewer N-insertions than the 666-donor mean.

The sequence came from a human donor in good health. The genes are TRBV4-1 and TRBJ2-7, with 9 bases aligning to TRBD2. Material for sequencing was PBMCs. CDR3 in amino acids: CASSQRLAELWEQYF. CDR3 nucleotides: TGCGCCAGCAGCCAACGACTAGCGGAGCTCTGGGAGCAGTACTTC.